The rows below give T cell receptor beta chains drawn from one sample of a study of blood T cells in healthy people across ages. From the 5' RACE reads, TCRdb called clonotypes with MiXCR, one entry per CDR3 protein. There are about 1.4 million distinct CDR3 sequences in the sample; roughly 64% occur only once, and 6.7% lies in the top ten. Material: blood. These receptor sequences come from a man aged 18 to 29 in good health. The CDR3 runs from the conserved cysteine through the conserved F or W. A D gene is named only where the DNA matches it firmly. Size is stated for part of the rows, as once, few or many counts, or as a class when the clone is expanded.

TRBV12-3/TRBV12-4	few	-	TRBJ2-5	13	TGTGCCAGCAGTTTTAATCTAGGAAGGGAGCAGTACTTC	CASSFNLGREQYF
TRBV21-1	-	-	TRBJ1-6	16	TGTGCCAGCAGCCGGGGACAGGGAAGGCATGGTTCACCCCTCCACTTT	CASSRGQGRHGSPLHF
TRBV20-1	once	TRBD1	TRBJ2-3	15	TGCAGTGCTAGAGAGACAGGGGATTGGACAGATACGCAGTATTTT	CSARETGDWTDTQYF
TRBV6-2/TRBV6-3	once	-	TRBJ1-5	18	TGTGCCAGCAGCAAAGACGGTCGGCAGTCTTCTTGGTATCAGCCCCAGCATTTT	CASSKDGRQSSWYQPQHF
TRBV7-2	-	-	TRBJ1-4	15	TGTGCCAGCAGCATCACAGGGCCCACTAATGAAAAACTGTTTTTT	CASSITGPTNEKLFF
TRBV10-3	few	-	TRBJ2-1	13	TGTGCCATTGGGGCGGGAGAGGGGGATGAGCAGTTCTTC	CAIGAGEGDEQFF
TRBV11-2	-	-	TRBJ2-5	15	TGTGCCAGCAGCTTAGGTGTGCGGCTCCAAGAGACCCAGTACTTC	CASSLGVRLQETQYF
TRBV24-1	-	-	TRBJ2-2	13	TGTGCCACCAGAAAGACTGCAACCGGGGAGCTGTTTTTT	CATRKTATGELFF
TRBV5-1	few	-	TRBJ1-4	15	TGCGCCAGCAGCTTTGGGCACAAGGATGGAGCAAAACTGTTTTTT	CASSFGHKDGAKLFF
TRBV6-5	few	-	TRBJ1-6	16	TGTGCCAGCAGTTTAACCGGGACGGAACTCGGTTCACCCCTCCACTTT	CASSLTGTELGSPLHF
TRBV29-1	-	-	TRBJ2-7	13	TGCAGCGTTGGTACAGGACGCTCCTACGAGCAGTACTTC	CSVGTGRSYEQYF
TRBV5-1	-	TRBD1	TRBJ1-5	21	TGCGCCAGCAGCTTCAAAACCCACCCGGGACAGGGGCCTTATAGCAATCAGCCCCAGCATTTT	CASSFKTHPGQGPYSNQPQHF
TRBV4-3	-	-	TRBJ1-6	17	TGCGCCAGCAGCCGAGAACCGGCAGGGGTAGGAAATTCACCCCTCCACTTT	CASSREPAGVGNSPLHF
TRBV18	-	TRBD2	TRBJ2-7	15	TGTGCCAGCTCCCTGACTAGCGGGGGTATGTACGAGCAGTACTTC	CASSLTSGGMYEQYF
TRBV10-3	-	TRBD2	TRBJ2-1	13	TGTGCCATCAGTGGACTAGCGGGGAATGAGCAGTTCTTC	CAISGLAGNEQFF
TRBV24-1	-	-	TRBJ2-1	14	TGTGCCACCAGTGATGCCGGGACAAACAATGAGCAGTTCTTC	CATSDAGTNNEQFF
TRBV12-3/TRBV12-4	-	-	TRBJ2-6	16	TGTGCCAGCACGCTCAGGGTAGGCTCTGGGGCCAACGTCCTGACTTTC	CASTLRVGSGANVLTF
TRBV4-3	-	-	TRBJ2-3	13	TGCGCCAGCAGCCCCCGTTGGGGCGATACGCAGTATTTT	CASSPRWGDTQYF
TRBV20-1	-	TRBD2	TRBJ2-5	12	TGCAGTGCTATCGCGGGAGGAGAGACCCAGTACTTC	CSAIAGGETQYF
TRBV12-3/TRBV12-4	-	-	TRBJ1-5	14	TGTGCCAGCACCCAAGGGCAGAGGAATCAGCCCCAGCATTTT	CASTQGQRNQPQHF
TRBV9	many	-	TRBJ1-1	14	TGTGCCAGCAGCGTAGCTGAGGGGTACACTGAAGCTTTCTTT	CASSVAEGYTEAFF
TRBV14	-	TRBD2	TRBJ2-1	16	TGTGCCAGCAGCCCTCGGCGGGGGGGATTCTATAATGAGCAGTTCTTC	CASSPRRGGFYNEQFF
TRBV4-1	-	-	TRBJ1-1	14	TGCGTCAGCAGCCTAGGGACCGGGAGGACTGAAGCTTTCTTT	CVSSLGTGRTEAFF
TRBV7-2	-	-	TRBJ2-7	14	TGTGCCAGCAGCTTAAGTGACCCGGCTCACGAGCAGTACTTC	CASSLSDPAHEQYF
TRBV7-8	few	-	TRBJ1-1	15	TGTGCCAGCAGCTTAGTCGAGGGAATAGGCACTGAAGCTTTCTTT	CASSLVEGIGTEAFF
TRBV12-5	-	TRBD1	TRBJ1-5	15	TGTGCTAGTGGCCGACGACAGGGACGAGGACAGCCCCAGCATTTT	CASGRRQGRGQPQHF
TRBV24-1	-	-	TRBJ2-3	13	TGTGCCACCAGTGAGTACTCCACAGATACGCAGTATTTT	CATSEYSTDTQYF
TRBV29-1	few	-	TRBJ2-1	14	TGCAGCGTTGCGGGCGCGGGATCCTACAATGAGCAGTTCTTC	CSVAGAGSYNEQFF
TRBV27	-	TRBD1	TRBJ2-7	16	TGTGCCAGCACACCGACAGGGGGGTGGTGTCTTAAAGGGGAGTACTTC	CASTPTGGWCLKGEYF
TRBV20-1	-	-	TRBJ2-1	13	TGCAGTGCTAGGGATGTGGGCGGCAATGAGCAGTTCTTC	CSARDVGGNEQFF
TRBV30	-	-	TRBJ2-3	16	TGTGCCTGGAGTGTACTCCGGGGTTTGAGGACAGATACGCAGTATTTT	CAWSVLRGLRTDTQYF
TRBV5-1	-	TRBD1	TRBJ2-3	18	TGCGCCAGCAGCCTTCAAACTTCGACAGGGGGCATCATTGATACGCAGTATTTT	CASSLQTSTGGIIDTQYF
TRBV20-1	-	TRBD2	TRBJ2-7	16	TGCAGTGGCGCCCCGTTGGGAGGGCCGACCTCCTACGAGCAGTACTTC	CSGAPLGGPTSYEQYF